This T cell receptor beta chain came from a study of T cell clusters in autoimmune cytopenias (dated 2019 in TCRdb). Regarding the complete study: The median TRB sequencing depth was about 50,000 reads per sample, and the median number of distinct TRB clonotypes was 2,350 per sample. Peripheral blood TRB and IGH repertoires were sequenced in autoimmune cytopenia patients at active disease and during treatment follow-up, alongside healthy, CLL and autoimmune hepatitis controls. The goal of the study was to determine whether autoimmune cytopenia patients have a disease-specific immune repertoire signature that could serve as a blood-based biomarker. Broader findings and caveats from the paper: TRB repertoire shifts, with less even repertoires in secondary cytopenia and CLL, mostly reflected lymphoma bias rather than autoimmunity. The T cell clusters were defined only in silico, and the functional role of the clusters still needed to be validated experimentally. The GLIPH analysis suggested a lack of physiological T cell clusters in primary autoimmune cytopenia patients, since 51 clusters were exclusive to healthy donors whereas under 20 were exclusive to patients. Approximately 2.9-fold more exclusive TRB clusters were observed in healthy donors than in active autoimmune hepatitis patients, consistent with an autoimmunity-wide signature. The cluster-lack signature was not observed for secondary cytopenia versus CLL, as the signature was apparently masked by the dominant lymphoma-associated repertoire.

To amplify TRB rearrangements, a touch-down multiplex PCR protocol was run with the TRB-A and TRB-B primer pools combined in a single tube. Illumina adapters and sample indices were added to the amplicons through two consecutive PCR reactions performed with Phusion HS II polymerase. Amplicons were gel-purified with the NucleoSpin Gel and PCR Clean-up kit, then quantified by Qubit and quality-checked on an Agilent 2100 Bioanalyzer. Libraries were sequenced on an Illumina MiSeq using 600-cycle, single-indexed, paired-end runs. In the original analysis: MiXCR version 2.1.12, together with the default MiXCR reference library, was used to align and assemble the TRB reads. A clone was defined by each unique CDR3 nucleotide sequence, and the analysis included only productive sequences with two or more reads. Repertoire diversity was assessed with alpha-parameterized diversity profiles (alpha 0 to 5), including the Shannon (alpha 1) and Simpson (alpha 2) indices, which were computed with an R script. The tcR package was used to compute combinatorial TRB VJ usage, which was then compared between cohorts by principal component analysis with ade4. GLIPH was used to cluster TCRbeta CDR3s in pairs of cohorts matched for age and read depth, and a Wilcoxon test was used to compare cluster frequencies. The reads underwent TCRdb reprocessing, giving one record for each CDR3 protein sequence and no DNA. V and J calls and clone size were set by TCRdb, not the authors. In this sample's table one finds some 2,300 distinct CDR3 sequences. Roughly 30% of the sample is taken by the ten largest.

Taken from cysteine to phenylalanine, the CDR3 has 15 residues. No DNA accompanies this entry. From a lookup of the germline V gene, CDR1 and CDR2 are SGHAT and FQNNGV. For each sample, TRB amplification used roughly 250 ng of peripheral blood genomic DNA, equal to about 38,000 genome equivalents. This clonotype registers as medium-sized (0.01 to 0.1%) by frequency; no count is noted. Its antigen specificity is not known. Sequenced input: peripheral blood. This sequence was found in a human donor with an autoimmune cytopenia or autoimmune hepatitis (not recorded which). The rearranged chain carries TRBV11-2 and TRBJ2-1; TCRdb calls TRBD2, which cannot be checked without DNA. The CDR3 has the sequence CASSLDSGRGNEQFF.